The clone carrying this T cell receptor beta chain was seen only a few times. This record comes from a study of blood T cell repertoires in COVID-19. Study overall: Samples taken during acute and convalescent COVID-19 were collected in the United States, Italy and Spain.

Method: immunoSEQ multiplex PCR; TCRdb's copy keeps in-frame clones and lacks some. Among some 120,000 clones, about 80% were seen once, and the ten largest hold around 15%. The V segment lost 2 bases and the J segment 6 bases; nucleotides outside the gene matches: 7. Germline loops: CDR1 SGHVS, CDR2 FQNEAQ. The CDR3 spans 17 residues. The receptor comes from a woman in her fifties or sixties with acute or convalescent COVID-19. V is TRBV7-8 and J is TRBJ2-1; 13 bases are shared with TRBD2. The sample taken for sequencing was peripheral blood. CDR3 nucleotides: TGTGCCAGCAGCTTACCGAGGACTAGCGGGGGAAGCAATGAGCAGTTCTTC. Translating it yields CASSLPRTSGGSNEQFF.